This TCR beta chain was captured by sequencing in a study of T cell changes during pregnancy in multiple sclerosis. Per the germline V gene, CDR1 is LNHDA and CDR2 is SQIVND (reference sequence). This CDR3 contains 16 residues. V was pared by 6 bases and J by 3 bases, with 9 bases of the junction left unmatched. TCRdb keeps only in-frame clones here, not all; method: immunoSEQ multiplex PCR. The sample includes about 34,000 clones, 70% to 90% seen only once; the top ten take 3% to 4%. The specimen comprised CD8+ T cells from peripheral blood mononuclear cells, sampled in the third trimester of pregnancy. The TCR originated in a female donor with multiple sclerosis, enrolled in a pregnancy study. The V call is TRBV19, the J call TRBJ1-2, with 11 positions matching TRBD1. The CDR3 spells CASSPKGQGGYYGYTF. DNA for the CDR3: TGTGCCAGTAGCCCCAAGGGACAGGGGGGATACTATGGCTACACCTTC.